This T cell receptor (beta chain) was captured by sequencing in a study of blood T cell repertoires in COVID-19. Sequenced by immunoSEQ multiplex PCR; TCRdb stores in-frame clones only, minus some. The sample lists about 260,000 clones; approximately 86% were seen once. Germline-derived CDR1 and CDR2 are MGHRA and YSYEKL. V was clipped by 5 bases and J by 9 bases, with 14 bases between them. The CDR3 runs to 12 residues. The TCR was taken from a man aged 18 to 29 with active or convalescent COVID-19. This rearrangement joins TRBV4-1 to TRBJ2-7, with D perhaps TRBD1 (6 bases). The sample was peripheral blood. CDR3 coding DNA: TGCGCCAGCAGCACTGATGGACAGTGGCAGTACTTC. Its protein is CASSTDGQWQYF.